The TCR beta chain under discussion was sequenced for a study of blood T cell repertoires in COVID-19. Study information: The study drew acute and convalescent COVID-19 samples from the United States, Italy and Spain. From T cells, B-cell-depleted T cells, or PBMCs came the material, which was cDNA or gDNA.

Germline V CDR1 and CDR2: ENHRY, SYGVKD. Trimming took off 6 bases at V and 8 bases at J, with 16 bases between the two ends. The CDR3 covers 13 residues. Original processing notes: Reference gene primer amplification gave nucleated cell count estimates. Only in-frame clones appear in the TCRdb table, and some are missing; sequencing was by immunoSEQ multiplex PCR. From that table come the V and J calls and clone size; the DNA was used to work out D and trimming. Of about 100,000 clones in the sample, approximately 92% were seen once. The receptor was derived from a man in his fifties with active COVID-19. Sample: peripheral blood. This rearrangement joins TRBV10-3 to TRBJ1-2; the D gene is possibly TRBD1 (5 bases). The CDR3: CAISEQVTVGYTF. As DNA, the CDR3 is TGTGCCATCAGCGAACAGGTCACGGTAGGCTACACCTTC.